This is a list of T cell receptor beta chains from one sample in a study of human T cells and chemical hapten exposure. MiXCR was run by TCRdb on the RACE reads, yielding one entry per CDR3 protein. The table lists some 81,000 distinct CDR3 sequences, 7% to 9.5% of them singletons. The specimen sequenced was whole blood. These TCRs come from a female donor in good health. Some clones in this sample may be carry-over from other donors' samples. Each CDR3 is given with its conserved first and last residue. The D gene is left open where the match is weak. Only some rows state a clone size, as once, few, many or a class for expanded clones.

V gene	D gene	clone size	CDR3 length	J gene	CDR3 protein	CDR3 DNA
TRBV6-6	NA	many	14	TRBJ2-1	CAIDARKGGNEQFF	TGTGCCATCGACGCGAGGAAGGGCGGGAATGAGCAGTTCTTC
TRBV5-1	NA	many	14	TRBJ1-2	CASSYTTGNYGYTF	TGCGCCAGCAGCTATACGACAGGAAACTATGGCTACACCTTC
TRBV4-3	NA	few	15	TRBJ2-1	CASSQERDSYNEQFF	TGCGCCAGCAGCCAAGAGCGGGACAGTTACAATGAGCAGTTCTTC
TRBV6-6	NA	few	12	TRBJ1-1	CASSYLDTEAFF	TGTGCCAGCAGTTACCTGGACACTGAAGCTTTCTTT
TRBV6-6	NA	many	16	TRBJ1-5	CASAHRGVSGNQPQHF	TGTGCCAGCGCCCACCGAGGGGTATCGGGCAATCAGCCCCAGCATTTT
TRBV6-1	NA	NA	15	TRBJ2-3	CASSFRGGGRDTQYF	TGTGCCAGCAGTTTCAGGGGGGGGGGCCGGGATACGCAGTATTTT
TRBV20-1	NA	many	13	TRBJ1-5	CSASLGGAQPQHF	TGCAGTGCTAGTCTCGGAGGGGCTCAGCCCCAGCATTTT
TRBV6-5	TRBD1	many	21	TRBJ1-4	CASSQPSVGQGVGAAAEKLFF	TGTGCCAGCAGTCAACCCTCCGTGGGACAGGGGGTCGGGGCCGCGGCTGAAAAACTGTTTTTT
TRBV24-1	NA	many	13	TRBJ2-3	CATSDGAADTQYF	TGTGCCACCAGTGATGGTGCAGCAGATACGCAGTATTTT
TRBV12-3/TRBV12-4	NA	many	17	TRBJ2-3	CASSLGSWFNSTDTQYF	TGTGCCAGCAGCCTGGGTTCCTGGTTCAATTCCACAGATACGCAGTATTTT
TRBV6-5	TRBD1	many	14	TRBJ2-3	CASSYRGHSDTQYF	TGTGCCAGCAGTTACAGGGGGCACTCAGATACGCAGTATTTT
TRBV14	NA	NA	17	TRBJ1-5	CASSQAPSFYSNQPQHF	TGTGCCAGCAGCCAAGCCCCCAGCTTCTATAGCAATCAGCCCCAGCATTTT
TRBV20-1	NA	many	17	TRBJ2-7	CSALRPELAGYSYEQYF	TGCAGTGCTTTACGGCCCGAGTTGGCCGGCTACTCCTACGAGCAGTACTTC
TRBV13	NA	few	15	TRBJ1-6	CASSYSFRVNSPLHF	TGTGCCAGCAGCTACTCGTTCAGAGTAAATTCACCCCTCCACTTT
TRBV6-4	TRBD2	many	17	TRBJ2-3	CASSPRTSGASTDTQYF	TGTGCCAGCAGTCCCAGGACTAGCGGGGCCAGCACAGATACGCAGTATTTT
TRBV10-3	NA	NA	13	TRBJ2-7	CAIRNDDSYEQYF	TGTGCCATCAGGAACGACGACAGCTACGAGCAGTACTTC
TRBV7-6	NA	NA	13	TRBJ1-1	CASSLGGQSRAFF	TGTGCCAGCAGCTTAGGGGGTCAGTCTCGGGCTTTCTTT
TRBV20-1	NA	NA	11	TRBJ2-7	CSARVDYEQYF	TGCAGTGCTAGGGTTGACTACGAGCAGTACTTC
TRBV7-2	NA	NA	14	TRBJ1-1	CASSEGGCRAEAFF	TGTGCCAGCTCAGAGGGAGGGTGCAGGGCTGAAGCTTTCTTT
TRBV5-5	NA	many	17	TRBJ1-4	CASSPPRVGLANEKLFF	TGTGCCAGCAGTCCCCCCAGAGTGGGGCTTGCTAATGAAAAACTGTTTTTT
TRBV6-6	NA	NA	14	TRBJ1-1	CASSSPRGNTEAFF	TGTGCCAGCAGTTCCCCAAGAGGGAACACTGAAGCTTTCTTT
TRBV5-4	TRBD2	few	16	TRBJ2-6	CASSHGGLSGANVLTF	TGTGCCAGCAGCCACGGGGGGTTGTCTGGGGCCAACGTCCTGACTTTC
TRBV29-1	NA	NA	13	TRBJ2-1	CSASGDWYNEQFF	TGCAGCGCATCAGGGGATTGGTACAATGAGCAGTTCTTC
TRBV6-1	NA	many	17	TRBJ2-3	CASSEGPGGAGTDTQYF	TGTGCCAGCAGTGAAGGGCCTGGGGGGGCCGGCACAGATACGCAGTATTTT
TRBV7-6	TRBD1	few	16	TRBJ1-1	CASSSDRGPMNTEAFF	TGTGCCAGCAGCTCCGACAGGGGGCCCATGAACACTGAAGCTTTCTTT
TRBV2	TRBD1	NA	14	TRBJ1-2	CASSQTGGVRGYTF	TGTGCCAGCAGTCAGACAGGGGGCGTTCGTGGCTACACCTTC
TRBV9	TRBD1	many	15	TRBJ1-1	CASSVVGTGYTEAFF	TGTGCCAGCAGCGTAGTGGGGACAGGGTATACTGAAGCTTTCTTT
TRBV2	NA	many	13	TRBJ1-1	CASRWNRNTEAFF	TGTGCCAGCAGGTGGAACAGGAACACTGAAGCTTTCTTT
TRBV6-6	NA	many	15	TRBJ2-3	CASSYGGQNRDTQYF	TGTGCCAGCAGTTACGGGGGGCAGAATAGAGATACGCAGTATTTT
TRBV7-9	NA	few	15	TRBJ2-3	CASSPRGAGTDTQYF	TGTGCCAGCAGCCCCCGGGGGGCCGGGACAGATACGCAGTATTTT
TRBV4-1	TRBD1	few	14	TRBJ1-2	CASSRIQGAGGYTF	TGCGCCAGCAGCCGCATTCAGGGGGCTGGGGGCTACACCTTC
TRBV16	NA	many	14	TRBJ1-4	CASSQTSTNEKLFF	TGTGCCAGCAGCCAGACCTCAACTAATGAAAAACTGTTTTTT
TRBV7-6	NA	few	21	TRBJ1-6	CASSLRPWDGQSFSYNSPLHF	TGTGCCAGCAGCTTACGCCCATGGGATGGACAGTCGTTCTCCTATAATTCACCCCTCCACTTT
TRBV20-1	TRBD2	NA	15	TRBJ2-2	CSAREGDPGTGELFF	TGCAGTGCTCGGGAGGGGGATCCTGGCACCGGGGAGCTGTTTTTT
TRBV20-1	TRBD1	NA	15	TRBJ2-7	CSATKTNRGYYEQYF	TGCAGTGCTACGAAAACCAACAGGGGATACTACGAGCAGTACTTC
TRBV27	NA	many	14	TRBJ1-2	CASSSTGSIYGYTF	TGTGCCAGCAGTTCCACCGGGAGTATCTATGGCTACACCTTC
TRBV29-1	NA	NA	13	TRBJ1-3	CSVAGRGGNTIYF	TGCAGCGTTGCCGGCCGGGGGGGAAACACCATATATTTT
TRBV5-1	NA	many	14	TRBJ2-1	CARDLGRSYNEQFF	TGCGCCAGGGATTTGGGGCGCTCCTACAATGAGCAGTTCTTC
TRBV25-1	NA	few	14	TRBJ2-7	CASSEWAGRYEQYF	TGTGCCAGCAGTGAATGGGCAGGCCGCTACGAGCAGTACTTC
TRBV4-3	TRBD1	many	15	TRBJ1-5	CASSQDRRGDQPQHF	TGCGCCAGCAGCCAAGATCGCAGGGGGGATCAGCCCCAGCATTTT
TRBV6-1	NA	many	15	TRBJ2-3	CASTTEGSGADTQYF	TGTGCCAGCACCACGGAGGGGTCGGGTGCGGATACGCAGTATTTT
TRBV4-1	TRBD2	NA	18	TRBJ2-7	CASSQETGLAFISFEQYF	TGCGCCAGCAGCCAAGAAACGGGACTAGCCTTTATCAGTTTCGAGCAGTACTTC
TRBV5-1	TRBD2	NA	16	TRBJ2-1	CASSPGLAGTYNEQFF	TGCGCCAGCAGCCCGGGACTAGCGGGGACCTACAATGAGCAGTTCTTC
TRBV6-6	NA	NA	13	TRBJ2-5	CASSLRTEETQYF	TGTGCCAGCAGCCTGAGGACAGAAGAGACCCAGTACTTC
TRBV24-1	NA	NA	15	TRBJ2-2	CATSDSRLHTGELFF	TGTGCCACCAGTGATTCCAGACTACACACCGGGGAGCTGTTTTTT
TRBV6-6	NA	many	17	TRBJ1-1	CASSYTDRTLSTTEAFF	TGTGCCAGCAGTTATACTGACCGGACCCTCAGTACCACTGAAGCTTTCTTT
TRBV6-5	TRBD2	few	16	TRBJ2-3	CASSRGLAGGTDTQYF	TGTGCCAGCAGCCGCGGACTAGCGGGGGGCACAGATACGCAGTATTTT
TRBV5-1	NA	many	17	TRBJ2-3	CASSSRQGPTGTDTQYF	TGCGCCAGCTCCTCCCGCCAGGGGCCAACGGGCACAGATACGCAGTATTTT
TRBV28	NA	NA	13	TRBJ2-7	CASSPGRPYEQYF	TGTGCCAGCAGCCCGGGAAGGCCCTACGAGCAGTACTTC
TRBV28	NA	few	15	TRBJ1-1	CASSLQGPMNTEAFF	TGTGCCAGCAGTTTACAGGGGCCCATGAACACTGAAGCTTTCTTT
TRBV6-2/TRBV6-3	NA	NA	16	TRBJ2-7	CASSYSMVARGYEQYF	TGTGCCAGCAGTTACTCGATGGTAGCCCGGGGGTACGAGCAGTACTTC
TRBV7-9	NA	many	14	TRBJ1-5	CASSSSGENQPQHF	TGTGCCAGCAGCTCGTCAGGTGAAAATCAGCCCCAGCATTTT
TRBV6-1	TRBD1	few	13	TRBJ1-5	CASSLDRVQPQHF	TGTGCCAGCAGTTTGGACAGGGTTCAGCCCCAGCATTTT
TRBV7-8	NA	many	13	TRBJ1-6	CASGPDSGSPLHF	TGTGCCAGCGGTCCGGACAGCGGGTCACCCCTCCACTTT